Presented here are 8 T cell receptor beta chains from one specimen sequenced in a study of blood T cell repertoires in COVID-19. TCRdb's table, derived via immunoSEQ multiplex PCR, lists solely in-frame clones and lacks some. Altogether a few hundred thousand clones are present, approximately 88% being singletons, with the ten largest covering less than 10%. Sequencing was performed on peripheral blood. The receptor set was obtained from a young man with active or convalescent COVID-19.

Only one count was recorded for this clone. This chain uses TRBV6-2 or TRBV6-3 with TRBJ1-5; TRBD1 is a possible D gene (5 bases). CDR1 is MNHEY and CDR2 is SVGEGT in the germline V gene. The CDR3 is 15 amino acids. The V gene lost 6 bases and the J gene lost 9 bases, with 21 bases spanning the gap. The CDR3 DNA sequence: TGTGCCAGCAGCCACAGGACGTCCTTAAGTAGGCCCCAGCATTTT. Translating it yields CASSHRTSLSRPQHF.

This clone appeared a single time. This chain connects TRBV10-3 to TRBJ1-2; TRBD1 aligns across 9 bases. J gave up 7 bases and V 6 bases, and 3 bases lay outside the gene matches. This CDR3 contains 12 residues. Germline-derived CDR1 and CDR2 are ENHRY and SYGVKD. The CDR3: CAIRGTGLGYTF. CDR3 DNA sequence: TGTGCCATCAGGGGGACAGGGCTTGGCTACACCTTC.

The chain carries TRBV12-3 or TRBV12-4 and TRBJ2-7, with a possible D match to TRBD1 (5 bases). There are 13 residues in the CDR3. The germline V and J ends were trimmed by 5 bases and 4 bases, with 12 bases remaining between them. The CDR3 bases are TGTGCCAGCAGTCTAACCGACAGATACGAGCAGTACTTC. Translation gives CASSLTDRYEQYF.

V is TRBV6-4 and J is TRBJ1-2, with 7 bases fitting TRBD1. The germline CDR1 and CDR2 sequences are MRHNA and SNTAGT. V was pared by 6 bases and J by 4 bases, with 11 bases of the junction left unmatched. The CDR3 sequence is 15 residues long. The CDR3 coding sequence is TGTGCCAGCAGAAGGGAGACAGGGCGCGGCTATGGCTACACCTTC. Amino acids: CASRRETGRGYGYTF.

This clone was observed a single time. V and J are TRBV27 and TRBJ1-5; 9 bases are a match to TRBD1. Germline V gene lookup returns CDR1 MNHEY and CDR2 SMNVEV (reference sequence). Trimming removed 6 bases from V and 7 bases from J; junction bases left unmatched: 7. The CDR3 contains 14 residues. In DNA, the CDR3 is TGTGCCAGCAGCTACCGGACAGGGGAACAGCCCCAGCATTTT. Translated: CASSYRTGEQPQHF.

In its sample, this clone was seen once. This sequence joins TRBV11-2 and TRBJ2-3; a possible D gene is TRBD1 (6 bases). The CDR3 contains 13 residues. V shed 6 bases and J shed 6 bases, with 13 bases lying between them. Germline-derived CDR1 and CDR2 are SGHAT and FQNNGV. CDR3 DNA sequence: TGTGCCAGCAGTAGGGGGTCCGGGGATACGCAGTATTTT. Translation gives CASSRGSGDTQYF.

This chain links TRBV5-8 with TRBJ1-1; 11 positions agree with TRBD1. Germline CDR1 and CDR2: SGHTS and YDEGEE. V lost 4 bases and J lost 11; bases outside the gene matches: 4. The CDR3 is 12 residues long. CDR3 in amino acids: CASSRTGGLAFF. In DNA, the CDR3 is TGTGCCAGCAGCCGGACAGGGGGCTTGGCTTTCTTT.

The chain links TRBV4-1 to TRBJ2-5; 9 positions match TRBD1. V shed 4 bases, J shed 5 bases, and the junction held 14 bases outside the gene matches. Germline lookup yields CDR1 MGHRA and CDR2 YSYEKL. There are 17 residues in the CDR3. CDR3 protein: CASSRSPGQGRGETQYF. The CDR3 DNA reads as TGCGCCAGCAGCCGAAGTCCGGGACAGGGCAGAGGGGAGACCCAGTACTTC.